This T cell receptor (beta chain) was captured by sequencing in a study of tumor-infiltrating lymphocytes in oesophageal squamous cell carcinoma. Each CDR3 protein is one row after TCRdb ran MiXCR on the PCR reads. The table shows 3,500 to 4,500 distinct CDR3 sequences, with 19% occurring only once. This clonotype is labeled as medium-sized. Trimming pared 2 bases from V and 0 bases from J, leaving 14 bases between. The CDR3 sequence is 16 residues long. The sample consisted of normal esophageal tissue next to the tumor. The receptor was derived from a male donor with esophageal squamous cell carcinoma. V gene TRBV12-3 or TRBV12-4 combines with J gene TRBJ2-7; D might be TRBD2 (5 bases). CDR3 protein: CASSLRVGASSYEQYF. The DNA of the CDR3 is TGTGCCAGCAGTTTACGGGTGGGAGCCAGCTCCTACGAGCAGTACTTC.